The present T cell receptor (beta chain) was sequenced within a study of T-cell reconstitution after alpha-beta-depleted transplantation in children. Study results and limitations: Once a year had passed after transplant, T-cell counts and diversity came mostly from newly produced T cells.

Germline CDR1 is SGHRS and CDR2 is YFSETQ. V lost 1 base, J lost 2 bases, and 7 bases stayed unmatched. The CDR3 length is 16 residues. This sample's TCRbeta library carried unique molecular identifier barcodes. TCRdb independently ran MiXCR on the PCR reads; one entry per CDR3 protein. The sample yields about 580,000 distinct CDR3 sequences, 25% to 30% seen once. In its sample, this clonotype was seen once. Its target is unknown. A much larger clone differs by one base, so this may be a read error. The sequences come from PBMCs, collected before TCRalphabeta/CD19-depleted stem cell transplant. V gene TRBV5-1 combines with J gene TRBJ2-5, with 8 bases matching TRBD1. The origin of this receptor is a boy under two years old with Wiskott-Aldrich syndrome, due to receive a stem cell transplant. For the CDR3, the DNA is TGCGCCAGCAGCTTGAGTACAGGGGGAATGCAAGAGACCCAGTACTTC. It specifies CASSLSTGGMQETQYF.